This T cell receptor beta chain was identified in a study of T-cell reconstitution after alpha-beta-depleted transplantation in children. Unique molecular identifiers were incorporated during preparation of the TCRbeta library. TCRdb reprocessed the PCR reads with MiXCR, giving one entry per CDR3 protein. The sample holds about 870,000 distinct CDR3 sequences, approximately 15% seen once. On this clonotype: The antigen is undetermined.

Study-wide points: The high TCRbeta diversity at day 60 in some patients came from surviving recipient T cells and thymic progenitors. Several hundred graft clones that had expanded were reportedly the source of alpha-beta T cells about two months after transplant.

The sequence was collected from a male patient younger than 18 who had a stem cell transplant for acute lymphoblastic leukemia, so the T cells may come from the graft donor. The sequencing used PBMCs, mostly from graft donor cells, collected 360 days after TCRalphabeta/CD19-depleted stem cell transplant.

The CDR3 here is CASSFGTSGSRTDTQYF. CDR3 nucleotides: TGTGCCAGCAGTTTCGGTACTAGCGGGAGCCGCACAGATACGCAGTATTTT. The V and J genes are TRBV12-3 or TRBV12-4 and TRBJ2-3; 11 bases agree with TRBD2. This CDR3 comprises 17 residues. Unmatched junction bases numbered 6, after V lost 3 bases and J lost 1 base.